One and the same sample provided the 15 T cell receptor beta chains below, sequenced in a study of blood T cell repertoires in COVID-19 (dated by TCRdb to the early 2020s). Library construction relied on the immunoSEQ multiplex PCR assay. Imported from immuneACCESS, the table was reduced by TCRdb to in-frame sequences with V and J called. These copies leave out some clones; in studies compared against another copy, an unresolved V gene accounts for under half, and the cause of the remainder is not known. The sample yields about 97,000 clones; around 92% were counted once. The top ten hold around 4.4% of the sample. Sequencing was carried out using peripheral blood. Source of these receptors: a man aged 18 to 35 with acute or convalescent COVID-19.

The chain is built from TRBV7-2 and TRBJ1-2, with 10 bases lining up with TRBD1. This CDR3 comprises 14 residues. Losses at the gene ends were 5 bases for V and 8 bases for J; bases not matched to a gene: 8. The germline V gene encodes CDR1 SGHTA and CDR2 FQGNSA. The chain's CDR3 is CASSTPGQGIGYTF. The DNA of the CDR3 is TGTGCCAGCAGCACTCCGGGACAGGGGATCGGCTACACCTTC.

CDR3 sequence: CASSHHGAGDSYNEQFF. DNA for the CDR3: TGTGCCAGCAGCCATCATGGGGCAGGTGATTCCTACAATGAGCAGTTCTTC. J is TRBJ2-1 and V is TRBV7-6, with D possibly TRBD1 on 5 matching bases. Germline V gene data show CDR1 as SGHVS and CDR2 as FNYEAQ. The CDR3 runs to 17 residues. Trimming took off 5 bases at V and 1 base at J, with 18 bases between the two ends.

The V gene is TRBV10-3, the J gene TRBJ2-1; D is uncertain. Trimming stripped 2 bases from V and 0 bases from J, with 5 bases between. Per germline, CDR1 ENHRY and CDR2 SYGVKD. The CDR3 contains 14 residues. The CDR3 sequence: CAISEEFSYNEQFF. In DNA form, the CDR3 reads TGTGCCATCAGTGAGGAGTTCTCCTACAATGAGCAGTTCTTC.

The V gene is TRBV10-2, the J gene TRBJ2-7, with 9 bases identical to TRBD1. The CDR3 runs 14 residues. Per the germline V gene, CDR1 is WSHSY and CDR2 is SAAADI. J gave up 1 base and V 6 bases, and 4 bases lay outside the gene matches. CDR3 residues: CASRSGQGSYEQYF. CDR3 sequence (DNA): TGCGCCAGCAGGTCGGGACAGGGTTCCTACGAGCAGTACTTC.

The chain combines TRBV7-9 with TRBJ1-2; TRBD1 might be the D (6 bases). V was shortened by 4 bases and J by 4 bases, with 16 bases between the two germline ends. The germline gives CDR1 SEHNR, CDR2 FQNEAQ (reference sequence). This CDR3 has 15 amino acids. CDR3 region: CASSSSGAEGYGYTF. As DNA, the CDR3 is TGTGCCAGCAGCTCCTCAGGGGCGGAAGGCTATGGCTACACCTTC. The entire variable domain, with the rest obtained from reference TRBV7-9 and TRBJ1-2, is as follows: DTGVSQNPRHKITKRGQNVTFRCDPISEHNRLYWYRQTLGQGPEFLTYFQNEAQLEKSRLLSDRFSAERPKGSFSTLEIQRTEQGDSAMYLCASSSSGAEGYGYTFGSGTRLTVV.

The chain links TRBV5-1 to TRBJ2-1, with D maybe TRBD1 (6 bases). This CDR3 has 15 amino acids. V was pared by 3 bases and J by 7 bases, with 17 bases between. CDR1 and CDR2 from the germline V gene are SGHRS and YFSETQ. The CDR3 DNA sequence: TGCGCCAGCAGCTCGCCCCGGGACATTGTAAATGAGCAGTTCTTC. Translated: CASSSPRDIVNEQFF.

The chain employs TRBV18 and TRBJ2-7; TRBD1 matches 8 bases. Germline trimming cut 6 bases from V and 2 bases from J; bases unmatched to any gene: 6. Germline CDR1 reads KGHSH; CDR2 reads LQKENI. CDR3 length equals 14 residues. The CDR3 region is CASSPRTGTYEQYF. The CDR3 DNA reads as TGTGCCAGCTCGCCTCGGACAGGGACCTACGAGCAGTACTTC.

The chain couples TRBV7-8 to TRBJ2-3; D possibly corresponds to TRBD2 (5 bases). CDR3 size: 17 residues. Per germline, CDR1 SGHVS and CDR2 FQNEAQ. V was clipped by 5 bases and J by 0 bases, with 18 bases between them. The CDR3 sequence is CASSLDWKRPSTDTQYF. The CDR3 nucleotides are TGTGCCAGCAGCCTGGACTGGAAGAGACCTAGCACAGATACGCAGTATTTT.

The chain's CDR3 is CASSFPGTRPNEQFF. The CDR3 bases are TGTGCCAGCAGCTTTCCCGGGACTAGACCCAATGAGCAGTTCTTC. The chain uses TRBV5-4 and TRBJ2-1; 8 bases are a match to TRBD2. Germline values: CDR1 SGHNT, CDR2 YYREEE (reference sequence). The trim removed 2 bases at V and 6 bases at J, leaving 7 bases unmatched. The CDR3 loop spans 15 amino acids.

The V and J genes are TRBV5-1 and TRBJ1-1, with 11 bases that match TRBD1. Germline V lookup: CDR1 SGHRS, CDR2 YFSETQ. Losses at the gene ends were 4 bases for V and 3 bases for J; bases not matched to a gene: 11. The CDR3 is 17 amino acids. The CDR3: CASSPHRDRGGDTEAFF. CDR3 DNA: TGCGCCAGCAGCCCACACCGGGACAGGGGGGGAGACACTGAAGCTTTCTTT.

The rearrangement joins TRBV11-2 to TRBJ1-5, with 9 bases lining up with TRBD1. The ends lost 1 base at V and 2 bases at J; junction bases unmatched: 3. The germline CDR1 and CDR2 sequences are SGHAT and FQNNGV. CDR3 length: 16 amino acids. The CDR3 spells CASSLGRTGGNQPQHF. The CDR3 DNA is TGTGCCAGCAGCTTAGGCCGGACAGGGGGCAATCAGCCCCAGCATTTT. The full variable domain, its missing parts supplied by reference TRBV11-2 and TRBJ1-5, is EAGVAQSPRYKIIEKRQSVAFWCNPISGHATLYWYQQILGQGPKLLIQFQNNGVVDDSQLPKDRFSAERLKGVDSTLKIQPAKLEDSAVYLCASSLGRTGGNQPQHFGDGTRLSIL.

This sequence joins TRBV6-6 and TRBJ2-3, with 14 bases identical to TRBD2. The V segment lost 5 bases and the J segment 3 bases; nucleotides outside the gene matches: 10. This CDR3 has 18 residues. The germline CDR1 and CDR2 sequences are MNHNY and SVGAGI (reference sequence). The CDR3 loop reads CASSPDLGLAGGTDTQYF. In DNA form, the CDR3 reads TGTGCCAGCAGTCCAGACCTCGGACTAGCGGGGGGAACAGATACGCAGTATTTT.

The chain is built from TRBV21-1 and TRBJ2-2; the table's D call, TRBD2, has no DNA check behind it. TRBV21-1 is noted as a pseudogene. The CDR3 consists of 19 residues. The CDR3 protein is CASSTDPADREANTGELFF. The CDR3 DNA is TGTGCCAGCAGCACTGATCCGGCGGATCGGGAGGCGAACACCGGGGAGCTGTTTTTT.

This chain links TRBV19 with TRBJ1-1; 8 bases agree with TRBD1. The germline V gene encodes CDR1 LNHDA and CDR2 SQIVND (reference sequence). Trimming took 0 bases from V and 1 from J; bases not matched to a gene: 4. The CDR3 runs 16 residues. CDR3 nucleotide sequence: TGTGCCAGTAGTATAGATCGTGGGACAGGGAACACTGAAGCTTTCTTT. Protein sequence: CASSIDRGTGNTEAFF.

This clone has just one count. The rearrangement joins TRBV14 to TRBJ1-2, with D tentatively TRBD1 (5 bases). The CDR3 consists of 13 residues. CDR1 SGHDN and CDR2 FVKESK come from the germline V gene. V dropped 6 bases and J dropped 5 bases, with 13 bases sitting between them. CDR3 in amino acids: CASSAGSGYGYTF. The CDR3 DNA reads TGTGCCAGCAGTGCGGGGTCAGGGTATGGCTACACCTTC.